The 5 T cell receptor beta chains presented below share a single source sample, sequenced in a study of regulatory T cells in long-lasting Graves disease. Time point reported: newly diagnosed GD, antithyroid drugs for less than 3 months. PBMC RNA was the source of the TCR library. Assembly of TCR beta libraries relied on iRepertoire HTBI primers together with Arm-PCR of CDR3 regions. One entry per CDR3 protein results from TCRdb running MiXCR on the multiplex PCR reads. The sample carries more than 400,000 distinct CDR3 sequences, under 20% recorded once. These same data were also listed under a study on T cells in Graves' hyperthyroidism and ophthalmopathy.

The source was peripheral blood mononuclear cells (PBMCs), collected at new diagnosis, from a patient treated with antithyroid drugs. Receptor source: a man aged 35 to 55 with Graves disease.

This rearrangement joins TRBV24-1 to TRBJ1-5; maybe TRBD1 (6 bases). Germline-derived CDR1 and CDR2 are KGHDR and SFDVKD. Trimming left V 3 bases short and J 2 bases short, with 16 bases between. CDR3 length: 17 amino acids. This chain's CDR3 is CATSDPWGGLGNQPQHF. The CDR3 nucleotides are TGTGCCACCAGTGATCCATGGGGGGGGCTCGGCAATCAGCCCCAGCATTTT.

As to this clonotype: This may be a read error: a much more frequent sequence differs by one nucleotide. CDR3 nucleotide sequence: TGTGCCAGCAGCTCCTTGGGGAGAACCGAGCAGTTCTTC. It specifies CASSSLGRTEQFF. The rearrangement joins TRBV11-2 to TRBJ2-1, with D perhaps matching TRBD2 (5 bases). Between the trimmed V and J ends, which lost 4 bases and 10 bases, there was a span of 14 bases. Germline loops: CDR1 SGHAT, CDR2 FQNNGV. There are 13 residues in the CDR3.

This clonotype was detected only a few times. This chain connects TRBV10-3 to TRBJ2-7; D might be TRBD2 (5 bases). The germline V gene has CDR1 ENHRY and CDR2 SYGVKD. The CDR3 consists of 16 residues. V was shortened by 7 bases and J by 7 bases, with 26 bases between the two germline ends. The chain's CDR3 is CAINNPGVKVGEEQYF. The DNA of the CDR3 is TGTGCCATCAATAACCCCGGAGTGAAAGTCGGGGAGGAGCAGTACTTC.

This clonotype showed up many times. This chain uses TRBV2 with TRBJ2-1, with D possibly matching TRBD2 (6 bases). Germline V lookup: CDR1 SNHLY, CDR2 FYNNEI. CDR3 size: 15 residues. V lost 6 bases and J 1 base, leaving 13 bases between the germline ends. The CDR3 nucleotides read TGTGCCAGCAGGGTTAGCGGAGCTTCCTACAATGAGCAGTTCTTC. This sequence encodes CASRVSGASYNEQFF.

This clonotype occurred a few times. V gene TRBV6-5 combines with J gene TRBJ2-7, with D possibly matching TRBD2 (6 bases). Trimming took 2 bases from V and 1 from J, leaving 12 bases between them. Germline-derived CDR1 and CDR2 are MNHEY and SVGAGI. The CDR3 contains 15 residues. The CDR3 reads CASSYETRRSYEQYF. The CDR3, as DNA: TGTGCCAGCAGTTACGAGACTAGGAGGTCCTACGAGCAGTACTTC.